The following is a T cell receptor beta chain sequence with its context. TCRdb's copy holds only in-frame clones and misses some; the assay was immunoSEQ multiplex PCR. This table holds fewer than 70,000 clones, approximately 91% found once. The sample is drawn from a study of T cell changes during pregnancy in multiple sclerosis. The CDR3 has 15 residues. Germline V lookup: CDR1 SEHNR, CDR2 FQNEAQ (reference sequence). V shed 3 bases, J shed 3 bases, and the junction held 2 bases outside the gene matches. This receptor was identified in a female donor with multiple sclerosis, enrolled in a pregnancy study. The sequencing here drew on peripheral blood, taken in the third trimester of pregnancy. This chain links TRBV7-9 with TRBJ2-3, with TRBD2 matching 11 bases. The CDR3 DNA sequence: TGTGCCAGCAGCTTTCTAGCGGGGGGAACAGATACGCAGTATTTT. This codes for CASSFLAGGTDTQYF.